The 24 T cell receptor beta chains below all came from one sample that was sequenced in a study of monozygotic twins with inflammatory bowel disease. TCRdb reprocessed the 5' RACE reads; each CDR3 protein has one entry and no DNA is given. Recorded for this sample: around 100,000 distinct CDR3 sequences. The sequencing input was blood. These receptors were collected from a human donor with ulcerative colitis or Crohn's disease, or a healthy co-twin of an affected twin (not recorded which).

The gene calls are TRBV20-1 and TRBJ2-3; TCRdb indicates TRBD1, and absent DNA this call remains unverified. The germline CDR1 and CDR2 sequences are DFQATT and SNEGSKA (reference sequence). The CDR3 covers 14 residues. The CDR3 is CSARPGLASDTQYF.

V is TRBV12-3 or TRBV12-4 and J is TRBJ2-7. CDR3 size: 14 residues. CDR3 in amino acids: CASTLEQKPYEQYF.

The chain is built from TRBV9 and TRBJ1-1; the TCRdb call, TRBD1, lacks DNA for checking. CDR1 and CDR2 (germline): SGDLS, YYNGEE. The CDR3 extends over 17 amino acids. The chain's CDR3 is CASSPTSGQRMNTEAFF. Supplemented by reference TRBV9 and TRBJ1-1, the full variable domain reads DSGVTQTPKHLITATGQRVTLRCSPRSGDLSVYWYQQSLDQGLQFLIQYYNGEERAKGNILERFSAQQFPDLHSELNLSSLELGDSALYFCASSPTSGQRMNTEAFFGQGTRLTVV.

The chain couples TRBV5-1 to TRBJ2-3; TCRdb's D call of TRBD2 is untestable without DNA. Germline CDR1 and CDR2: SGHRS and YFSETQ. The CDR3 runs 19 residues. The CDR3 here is CASGLKGLAGGPSTDTQYF.

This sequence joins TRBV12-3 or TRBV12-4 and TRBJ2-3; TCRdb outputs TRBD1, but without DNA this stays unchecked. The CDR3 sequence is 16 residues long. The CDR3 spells CASSFFGQGGTDTQYF.

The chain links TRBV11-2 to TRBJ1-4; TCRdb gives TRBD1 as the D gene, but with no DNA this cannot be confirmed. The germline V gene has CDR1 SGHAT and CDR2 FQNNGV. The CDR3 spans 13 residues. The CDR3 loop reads CASTGTGSEKLFF.

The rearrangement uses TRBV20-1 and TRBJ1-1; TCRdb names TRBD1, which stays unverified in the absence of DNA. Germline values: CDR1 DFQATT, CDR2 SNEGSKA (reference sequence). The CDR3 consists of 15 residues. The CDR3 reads CSANGQGGQNTEAFF.

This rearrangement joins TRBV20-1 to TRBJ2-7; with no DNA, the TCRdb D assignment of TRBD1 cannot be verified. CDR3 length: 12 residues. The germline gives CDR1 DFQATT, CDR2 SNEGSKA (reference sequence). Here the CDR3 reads CSAPDRGYEQYF.

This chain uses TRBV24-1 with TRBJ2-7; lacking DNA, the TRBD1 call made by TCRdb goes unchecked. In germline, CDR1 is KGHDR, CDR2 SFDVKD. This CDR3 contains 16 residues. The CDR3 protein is CATSDPSGGNGYEQYF.

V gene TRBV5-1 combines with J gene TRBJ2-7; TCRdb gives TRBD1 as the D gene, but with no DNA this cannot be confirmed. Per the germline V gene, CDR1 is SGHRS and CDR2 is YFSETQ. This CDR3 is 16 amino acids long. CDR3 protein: CASSPMAVNLRGEQYF.

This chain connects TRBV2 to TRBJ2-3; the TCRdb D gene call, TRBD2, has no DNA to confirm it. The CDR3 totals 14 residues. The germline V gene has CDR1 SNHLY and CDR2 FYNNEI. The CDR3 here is CASRWLAQPNTQYF.

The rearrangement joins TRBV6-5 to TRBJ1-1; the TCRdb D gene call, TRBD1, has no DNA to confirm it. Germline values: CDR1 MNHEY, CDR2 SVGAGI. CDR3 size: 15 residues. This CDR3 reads CASTGVGTPATEAFF.

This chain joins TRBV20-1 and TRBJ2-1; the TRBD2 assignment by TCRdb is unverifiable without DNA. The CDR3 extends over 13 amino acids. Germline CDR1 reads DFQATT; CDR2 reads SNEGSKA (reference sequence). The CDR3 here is CSRLLAGGHEQFF.

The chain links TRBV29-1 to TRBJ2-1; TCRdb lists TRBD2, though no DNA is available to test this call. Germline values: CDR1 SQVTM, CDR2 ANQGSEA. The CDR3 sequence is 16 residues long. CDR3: CSVPGDGRTYFGEQFF.

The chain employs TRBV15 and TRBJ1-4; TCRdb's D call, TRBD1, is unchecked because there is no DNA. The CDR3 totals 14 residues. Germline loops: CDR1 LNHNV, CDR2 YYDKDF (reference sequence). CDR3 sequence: CATSGTPAHEKLFF.

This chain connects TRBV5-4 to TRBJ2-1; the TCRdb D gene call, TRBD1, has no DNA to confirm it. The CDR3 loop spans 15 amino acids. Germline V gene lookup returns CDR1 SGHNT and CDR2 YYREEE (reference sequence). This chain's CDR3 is CASSSGQGAYNEQFF.

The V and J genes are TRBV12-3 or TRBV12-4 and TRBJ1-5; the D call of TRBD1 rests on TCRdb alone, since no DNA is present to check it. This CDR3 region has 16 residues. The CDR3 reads CASSPMEGASNQPQHF.

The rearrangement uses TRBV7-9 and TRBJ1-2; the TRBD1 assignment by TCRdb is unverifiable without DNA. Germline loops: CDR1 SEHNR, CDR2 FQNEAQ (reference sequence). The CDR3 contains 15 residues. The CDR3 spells CASSLEAVLGGGYTF.

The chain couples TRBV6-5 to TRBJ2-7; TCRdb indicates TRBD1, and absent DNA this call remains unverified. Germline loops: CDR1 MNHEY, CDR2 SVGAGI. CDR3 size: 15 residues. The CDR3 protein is CASSYGAGSLYEQYF.

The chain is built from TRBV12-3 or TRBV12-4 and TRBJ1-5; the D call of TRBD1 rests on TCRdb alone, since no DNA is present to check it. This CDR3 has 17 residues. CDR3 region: CASSLSAGQISNQPQHF.

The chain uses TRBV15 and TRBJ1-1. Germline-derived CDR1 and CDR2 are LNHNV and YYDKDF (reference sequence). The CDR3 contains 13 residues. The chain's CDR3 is CATSRAGTSEAFF.

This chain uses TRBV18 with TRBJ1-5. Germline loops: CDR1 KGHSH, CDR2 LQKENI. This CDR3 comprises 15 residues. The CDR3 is CASSPFRQANQPQHF.

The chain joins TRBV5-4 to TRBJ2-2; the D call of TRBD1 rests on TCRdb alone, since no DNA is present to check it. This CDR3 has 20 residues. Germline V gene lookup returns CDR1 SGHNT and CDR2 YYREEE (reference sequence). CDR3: CASSFSTGVWTSGNTGELFF.

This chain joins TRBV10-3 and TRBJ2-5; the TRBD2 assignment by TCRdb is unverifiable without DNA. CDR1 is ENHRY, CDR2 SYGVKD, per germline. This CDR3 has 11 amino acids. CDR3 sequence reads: CAISEGETQYF.